This passage covers 13 T cell receptor beta chains from one sample sequenced in a study of tumor and adjacent non-tumor tissue in lung cancer. The library came from three nested PCR rounds adapted from ARM-PCR protocols. TCRdb re-called the multiplex PCR reads through MiXCR, storing one row per CDR3 protein. The table records over 130,000 distinct CDR3 sequences, approximately 70% of them present only once. This sample's RNA came from whole unsorted tissue. The specimen sequenced was lung tumor tissue. Receptors were obtained from a man aged 60-69 years with small cell lung cancer.

This clonotype was seen ten or more times. This chain links TRBV20-1 with TRBJ2-1; 7 bases line up with TRBD2. CDR1 and CDR2 (germline): DFQATT, SNEGSKA (reference sequence). There are 14 residues in the CDR3. J lost 9 bases, V lost 0 bases, and 8 bases had no gene match. The CDR3 sequence: CSAREGSWGGEQFF. The CDR3 region has the DNA TGCAGTGCTAGAGAAGGTAGCTGGGGGGGTGAGCAGTTCTTC.

For this clonotype: The junction departs from germline at one end; a sequencing error may be responsible. The chain carries TRBV5-4 and TRBJ2-1, with TRBD1 matching 8 bases. The CDR3 contains 13 residues. Germline V CDR1 and CDR2: SGHNT, YYREEE (reference sequence). CDR3 protein: CASSYGQGNEEFF. CDR3 sequence (DNA): TGTGCCAGCAGCTACGGACAGGGCAATGAGGAGTTCTTC.

This chain connects TRBV6-2 or TRBV6-3 to TRBJ2-3; D possibly matches TRBD1 or TRBD2 (6 bases each). Germline V CDR1 and CDR2: MNHEY, SVGEGT. CDR3 length: 15 residues. The V gene lost 7 bases and the J gene lost 2 bases, with 16 bases spanning the gap. CDR3 sequence: CASTKGGLITDTQYF. The DNA for the CDR3 is TGTGCCAGCACCAAGGGGGGCCTCATCACAGATACGCAGTATTTT.

A word on this clonotype: Possible read error: a much larger clone is one base away. This sequence joins TRBV20-1 and TRBJ2-5, with 7 bases that match TRBD1. The CDR3 is 15 residues long. V trimming: 1 base; J trimming: 6 bases; junction bases outside the gene matches: 11. Per germline, CDR1 DFQATT and CDR2 SNEGSKA (reference sequence). The CDR3 loop is CSARVLGGVGKTQYF. The CDR3 region has the DNA TGCAGTGCTAGAGTCTTAGGGGGCGTCGGGAAGACCCAGTACTTC.

This clonotype came up many times. This sequence joins TRBV20-1 and TRBJ2-1, with a possible D match to TRBD2 (6 bases). V was pared by 1 base and J by 2 bases, with 12 bases between. Germline CDR1 DFQATT, CDR2 SNEGSKA (reference sequence). The CDR3 is 15 amino acids. Here the CDR3 DNA reads TGCAGTGCTAGAGTACGGACTACCCCCTACAATGAGCAGTTCTTC. This encodes CSARVRTTPYNEQFF.

The J gene is TRBJ2-3, the V gene TRBV7-9, with D unresolved. CDR3 size: 12 residues. From germline, CDR1 is SEHNR and CDR2 FQNEAQ (reference sequence). V shed 4 bases and J shed 6 bases, with 8 bases lying between them. The CDR3 protein is CASSSFMDTQYF. The CDR3 region has the DNA TGTGCCAGCAGCTCCTTCATGGATACGCAGTATTTT. The full variable domain, completed using reference TRBV7-9 and TRBJ2-3, is DTGVSQNPRHKITKRGQNVTFRCDPISEHNRLYWYRQTLGQGPEFLTYFQNEAQLEKSRLLSDRFSAERPKGSFSTLEIQRTEQGDSAMYLCASSSFMDTQYFGPGTRLTVL.

Turning to this clonotype: One end of the junction does not line up with germline, which may come from a read error. The rearrangement uses TRBV18 and TRBJ2-1, with D possibly TRBD1 on 5 matching bases. Germline lookup yields CDR1 KGHSH and CDR2 LQKENI. This CDR3 region has 13 residues. The CDR3 region has the DNA TGTTCCAGCTCACCGGTCAGGGTCCATGAGCAGTTCTTC. Its protein is CSSSPVRVHEQFF.

The chain recombines TRBV20-1 with TRBJ1-1, with D possibly matching TRBD1 (5 bases). From germline, CDR1 is DFQATT and CDR2 SNEGSKA (reference sequence). This CDR3 has 17 residues. Trimming pared 8 bases from V and 1 base from J, leaving 26 bases between. The chain's CDR3 is CSTQNPKTPGTNTEAFF. The CDR3 DNA is TGCAGTACTCAGAATCCCAAGACTCCGGGGACGAACACTGAAGCTTTCTTT.

The sample holds many counts of this clonotype. The chain has TRBV5-1 and TRBJ1-4, with D hard to call. The CDR3 is made up of 15 amino acids. Germline V lookup: CDR1 SGHRS, CDR2 YFSETQ. Trimming took off 4 bases at V and 0 bases at J, with 10 bases between the two ends. For the CDR3, the DNA is TGCGCCAGCAGCGCCGGGCAAACAACTAATGAAAAACTGTTTTTT. Protein sequence: CASSAGQTTNEKLFF.

The sample holds one count of this clonotype. The germline gene is not matched at one end of the junction; a read error may be the cause. This chain connects TRBV11-3 to TRBJ1-1, with unresolved D. The CDR3 totals 13 residues. CDR1 and CDR2 (germline): SGHNT, YENEEA. The CDR3 region is CAGSFPMNTEAFF. Written as DNA, the CDR3 is TGTGCCGGCAGCTTTCCAATGAACACTGAAGCTTTCTTT.

This clonotype was seen repeatedly, ten times or more. The gene calls are TRBV12-3 or TRBV12-4 and TRBJ2-1; the match to TRBD2 covers 14 bases. This CDR3 comprises 15 residues. V was clipped by 5 bases and J by 5 bases; unmatched bases: 2. The CDR3 nucleotides are TGTGCCAGCAGTAGACTAGCGGGAGGGAACAATGAGCAGTTCTTC. Translated: CASSRLAGGNNEQFF.

This clonotype was detected only a few times. The chain couples TRBV6-1 to TRBJ2-2; unclear D gene. The ends were cut back, 6 bases at V and 6 bases at J, with 11 bases in the middle. Germline V gives CDR1 MNHNS, CDR2 SASEGT. The CDR3 is made up of 13 amino acids. CDR3 sequence (DNA): TGTGCCAGCAGGTTCCAGTCCCCCGGGGAGCTGTTTTTT. Its protein is CASRFQSPGELFF.

This clonotype appeared a single time. Given the absence of the conserved phenylalanine or tryptophan at the CDR3 end, a read error is likely. This chain links TRBV6-1 with TRBJ1-5, with D maybe TRBD1 (5 bases). The CDR3 has 12 amino acids. Looked up from germline, CDR1 is MNHNS and CDR2 is SASEGT. The CDR3 sequence is CAGRWRGQPQHS. The DNA of the CDR3 is TGTGCCGGCAGATGGAGGGGTCAGCCCCAGCATTCT.